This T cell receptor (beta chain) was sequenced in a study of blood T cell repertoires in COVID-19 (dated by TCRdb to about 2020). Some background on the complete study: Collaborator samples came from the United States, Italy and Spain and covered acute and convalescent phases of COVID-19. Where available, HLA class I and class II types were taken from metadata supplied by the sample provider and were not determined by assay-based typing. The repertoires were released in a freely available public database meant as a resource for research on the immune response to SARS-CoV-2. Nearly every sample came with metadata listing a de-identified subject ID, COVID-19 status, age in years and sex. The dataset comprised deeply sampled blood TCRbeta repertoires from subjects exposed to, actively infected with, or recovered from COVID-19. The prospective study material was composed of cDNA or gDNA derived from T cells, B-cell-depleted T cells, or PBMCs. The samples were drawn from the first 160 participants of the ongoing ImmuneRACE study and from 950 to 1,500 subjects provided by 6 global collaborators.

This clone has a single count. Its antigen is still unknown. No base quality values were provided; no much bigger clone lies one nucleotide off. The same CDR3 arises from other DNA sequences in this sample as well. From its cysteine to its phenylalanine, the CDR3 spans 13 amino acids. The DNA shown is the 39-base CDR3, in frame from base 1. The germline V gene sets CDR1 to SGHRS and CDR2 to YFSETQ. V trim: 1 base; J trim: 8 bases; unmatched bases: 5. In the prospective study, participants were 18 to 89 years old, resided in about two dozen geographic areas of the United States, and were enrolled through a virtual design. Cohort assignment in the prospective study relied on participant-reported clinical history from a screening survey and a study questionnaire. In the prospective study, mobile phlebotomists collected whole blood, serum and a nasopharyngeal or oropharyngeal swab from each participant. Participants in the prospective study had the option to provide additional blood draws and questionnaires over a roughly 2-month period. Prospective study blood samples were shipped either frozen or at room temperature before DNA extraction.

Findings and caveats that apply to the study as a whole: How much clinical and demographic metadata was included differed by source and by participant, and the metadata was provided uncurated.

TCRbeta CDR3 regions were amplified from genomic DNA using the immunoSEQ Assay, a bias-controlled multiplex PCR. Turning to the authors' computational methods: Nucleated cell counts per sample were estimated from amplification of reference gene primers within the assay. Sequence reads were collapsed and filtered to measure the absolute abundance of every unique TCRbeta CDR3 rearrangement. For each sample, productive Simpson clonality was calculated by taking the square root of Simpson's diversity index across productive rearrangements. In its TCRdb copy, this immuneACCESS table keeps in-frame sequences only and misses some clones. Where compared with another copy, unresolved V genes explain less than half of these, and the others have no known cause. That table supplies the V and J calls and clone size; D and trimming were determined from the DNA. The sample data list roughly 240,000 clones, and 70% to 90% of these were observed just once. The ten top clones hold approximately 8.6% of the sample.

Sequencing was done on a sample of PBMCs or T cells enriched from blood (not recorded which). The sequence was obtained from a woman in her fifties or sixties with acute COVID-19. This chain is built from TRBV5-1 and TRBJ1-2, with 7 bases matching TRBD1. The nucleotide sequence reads TGCGCCAGCAGCTTGACAGGGGATGACGGCTACACCTTC. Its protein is CASSLTGDDGYTF. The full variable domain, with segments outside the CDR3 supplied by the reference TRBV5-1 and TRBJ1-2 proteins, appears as KAGVTQTPRYLIKTRGQQVTLSCSPISGHRSVSWYQQTPGQGLQFLFEYFSETQRNKGNFPGRFSGRQFSNSRSEMNVSTLELGDSALYLCASSLTGDDGYTFGSGTRLTVV.